This T cell receptor (beta chain) was sequenced in a study of blood T cell repertoires in COVID-19. This clone appeared a few times. Data came from immunoSEQ multiplex PCR; TCRdb stores just in-frame clones and leaves some out. The table includes 100,000 to 150,000 clones, approximately 85% detected once. J lost 0 bases, V lost 1 base, and 1 base had no gene match. The germline V gene has CDR1 SGHNT and CDR2 YYREEE (reference sequence). This CDR3 has 15 residues. The origin of this receptor is an elderly man with active or convalescent COVID-19. This rearrangement joins TRBV5-4 to TRBJ2-3, with 8 bases fitting TRBD2. Sequencing input: peripheral blood. CDR3 sequence reads: CASSLSGGSTDTQYF. The CDR3 region has the DNA TGTGCCAGCAGCTTGAGCGGGGGTAGCACAGATACGCAGTATTTT.